The present TCR beta chain was sequenced within a study of vaccination and CD4 T cells after COVID-19. In the study overall: Control cultures were supplied with a CEFX pool, an HIV-1 Nef pool, or no peptide at all.

Per the germline V gene, CDR1 is SGDLS and CDR2 is YYNGEE. CDR3 length: 11 amino acids. Trimming took off 0 bases at V and 12 bases at J, with 4 bases between the two ends. The treatment: roughly 11-day PBMC culture with coronavirus spike peptide pools or control peptides (ViraFEST assay). Notes on this clonotype: Its target is not known.

Sequencing of DNA taken from cultured CD4+ T cells relied on the Oncomine TCR Beta short-read assay. MiXCR, applied by TCRdb to the PCR reads, yields one record per CDR3 protein. The table records around 3,900 distinct CDR3 sequences, less than 25% of them present only once. The specimen sequenced was CD4+ T cells from blood, cultured in vitro. V gene TRBV9 combines with J gene TRBJ1-6; unclear D gene. This clonotype originated in a human donor who had recovered from COVID-19. CDR3 nucleotides: TGTGCCAGCAGCGTAGGTGGACCCCTCCACTTT. Translating gives CASSVGGPLHF.